Sequencing of this T cell receptor (beta chain) was carried out in a study of regulatory T cells in long-lasting Graves disease. Overall study: Prior antithyroid drug treatment in newly diagnosed Graves' patients lasted under 3 months. Regarding the study as a whole: Sample size, which was small, may have reduced accuracy. The TCR repertoire of persistent Graves' patients was less diverse than that of newly diagnosed ones.

Arm-PCR of CDR3 regions with iRepertoire HTBI primers generated TCR beta libraries. One entry per CDR3 protein results from TCRdb running MiXCR on the multiplex PCR reads. The table has some 500,000 distinct CDR3 sequences, about 16% seen once; the top ten hold approximately 25%. This clonotype was seen many times. The antigen is not known. The time point here: newly diagnosed GD, antithyroid drugs for less than 3 months. There was RNA extracted from PBMCs, and the TCR library was made from it. The CDR3 runs 13 residues. V was clipped by 8 bases and J by 9 bases, with 17 bases between them. Germline assignment: CDR1 SNHLY and CDR2 FYNNEI. Separately, the same data were catalogued under a study of T cells in Graves' hyperthyroidism and ophthalmopathy.

The chain links TRBV2 to TRBJ2-1, with D maybe TRBD2 (5 bases). The origin of this receptor is a woman aged 40 to 65 with Graves disease. The sample in question was peripheral blood mononuclear cells (PBMCs), obtained at new diagnosis, from a patient treated with antithyroid drugs. The DNA for the CDR3 is TGTGCCAGCGGGCTGACTGAGCGGTCTGAGCAGTTCTTC. Its protein product is CASGLTERSEQFF.